The rows below give T cell receptor beta chains drawn from one sample of a study of a mutant IDH1 vaccine in newly diagnosed glioma. For these receptors, no antigen is known. Sequencing was performed with immunoSEQ multiplex PCR; in TCRdb, only in-frame clones are kept and a portion is missing. The sample consists of fewer than 30,000 clones, over 80% of them appearing once. This specimen was PBMCs, taken from a glioma patient whose treatment included an IDH1 peptide vaccine. These receptors all come from a man aged 25-45 years with glioma. Each CDR3 is given with its conserved first and last residue. The order of the fields is V gene, clone size, D gene, J gene, CDR3 protein, CDR3 DNA. The D gene is left open where the match is weak. For some rows the clone size is stated as once, few or many, or as a class when expanded; others skip it.

>TRBV4-1|-|TRBD1|TRBJ1-2
CASSKDRVLGGYTF
TGCGCCAGCAGCAAGGACAGGGTCCTGGGTGGCTACACCTTC
>TRBV2|-|-|TRBJ1-6
CASSEPSPLHF
TGTGCCAGCAGTGAACCGTCACCCCTCCACTTT
>TRBV9|-|TRBD2|TRBJ2-1
CASSVVQRGASYNEQFF
TGTGCCAGCAGCGTAGTCCAGCGGGGGGCCTCCTACAATGAGCAGTTCTTC
>TRBV4-1|-|-|TRBJ1-2
CASSPGDRTLYGYTF
TGCGCCAGCAGCCCTGGGGACCGGACTCTCTATGGCTACACCTTC
>TRBV2|-|-|TRBJ2-1
CASSEWGGTYESGSERFF
TGTGCCAGCAGTGAATGGGGCGGGACCTACGAGTCGGGTTCCGAGCGGTTCTTC
>TRBV5-1|-|TRBD2|TRBJ2-3
CASSPGTSGPDTQYF
TGCGCCAGCAGCCCGGGGACTAGCGGACCAGATACGCAGTATTTT
>TRBV5-1|-|TRBD1|TRBJ2-7
CASTGTGGLEQYF
TGCGCCAGCACCGGGACAGGGGGCCTCGAGCAGTACTTC
>TRBV19|once|TRBD1|TRBJ1-1
CASSKVRTGSTEAFF
TGTGCCAGTAGTAAGGTTCGGACAGGGAGCACTGAAGCTTTCTTT
>TRBV19|-|TRBD1|TRBJ2-2
CASSTRDRGSTGELFF
TGTGCCAGTAGTACAAGGGACAGGGGGTCGACCGGGGAGCTGTTTTTT
>TRBV6-4|-|-|TRBJ1-5
CASSDPRSGGGNQPQHF
TGTGCCAGCAGTGACCCTCGTTCGGGGGGAGGGAATCAGCCCCAGCATTTT
>TRBV6-6|-|TRBD1|TRBJ2-2
CASTYKGQGSELFF
TGTGCCAGCACCTACAAGGGACAGGGCTCGGAGCTGTTTTTT
>TRBV6-1|-|TRBD1|TRBJ2-7
CASRGTGTAPYEQYF
TGTGCCAGCAGGGGCACCGGGACAGCACCCTACGAGCAGTACTTC
>TRBV6-5|once|-|TRBJ1-6
CASSYKSPLTPLHF
TGTGCCAGCAGTTACAAGAGCCCGTTGACACCCCTCCACTTT
>TRBV6-1|-|-|TRBJ1-1
CASSEARNTEAFF
TGTGCCAGCAGTGAAGCGAGAAACACTGAAGCTTTCTTT